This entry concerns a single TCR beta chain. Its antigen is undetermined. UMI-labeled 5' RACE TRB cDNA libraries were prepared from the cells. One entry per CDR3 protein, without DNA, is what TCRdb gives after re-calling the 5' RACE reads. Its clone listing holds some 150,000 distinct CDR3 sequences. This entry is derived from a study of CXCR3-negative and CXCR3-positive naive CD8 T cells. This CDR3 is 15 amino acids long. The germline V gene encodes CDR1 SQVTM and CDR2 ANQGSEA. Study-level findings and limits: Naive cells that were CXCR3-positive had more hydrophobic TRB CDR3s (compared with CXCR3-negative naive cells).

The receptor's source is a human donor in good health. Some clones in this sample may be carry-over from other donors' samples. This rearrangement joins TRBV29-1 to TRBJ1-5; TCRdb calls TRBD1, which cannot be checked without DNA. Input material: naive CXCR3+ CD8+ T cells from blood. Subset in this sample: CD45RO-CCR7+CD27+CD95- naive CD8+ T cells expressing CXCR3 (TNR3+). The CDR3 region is CSVEDRGTVNQPQHF.